These 28 T cell receptor beta chains came from one sample sequenced in a study of cytomegalovirus exposure and HLA in healthy donors. The PCR contained 60 Vbeta and 13 Jbeta primers. Assay: immunoSEQ multiplex PCR; the TCRdb copy retains only in-frame clones and omits some. The sample includes over 100,000 clones, less than 65% of them seen just once. Source material: PBMCs. These receptors were obtained from a man aged 40-49 years in good health and CMV-seropositive.

V usage is TRBV7-3 and J usage is TRBJ2-2; 8 bases are shared with TRBD1. This CDR3 contains 15 residues. The V gene's germline CDR1 is SGHTA and CDR2 FQGTGA. With 8 bases clipped from V and 1 base from J, the junction kept 6 bases outside the gene matches. CDR3 loop: CASSPGTGNTGELFF. The DNA for the CDR3 is TGTGCCAGCTCCCCCGGGACAGGGAACACCGGGGAGCTGTTTTTT.

The genes are TRBV5-1 and TRBJ1-2; D possibly corresponds to TRBD1 (6 bases). CDR1 and CDR2 (germline): SGHRS, YFSETQ. V dropped 1 base and J dropped 3 bases, with 13 bases sitting between them. The CDR3 has 15 residues. The CDR3 DNA is TGCGCCAGCAGCTTGACCTCGGGGGGCGACTATGGCTACACCTTC. This sequence encodes CASSLTSGGDYGYTF.

V usage is TRBV27 and J usage is TRBJ2-7; D is perhaps TRBD1 (6 bases). CDR1 and CDR2 from the germline V gene are MNHEY and SMNVEV (reference sequence). Trimming pared 6 bases from V and 6 bases from J, leaving 15 bases between. The CDR3 runs to 13 residues. For the CDR3, the DNA is TGTGCCAGCAGCAAGCATTCCAGGGGCGAGCAGTACTTC. It translates to CASSKHSRGEQYF.

The rearrangement uses TRBV9 and TRBJ1-2; 9 positions agree with TRBD1. CDR3 length equals 15 residues. The V gene's germline CDR1 is SGDLS and CDR2 YYNGEE. Trimming at V came to 0 bases and at J to 6 bases, leaving 6 bases not matched to a gene. The CDR3 region has the DNA TGTGCCAGCAGCGTAGCGACAGGGGGTTTCAATGGCTACACCTTC. Translated, it gives CASSVATGGFNGYTF.

V usage is TRBV5-1 and J usage is TRBJ1-1; perhaps TRBD1 as D (6 bases). Germline V lookup: CDR1 SGHRS, CDR2 YFSETQ. The CDR3 sequence is 14 residues long. V was trimmed by 4 bases and J by 0 bases, leaving 10 bases between them. The CDR3 DNA reads TGCGCCAGCAGCCCAGGGGTTATGAACACTGAAGCTTTCTTT. Translating it yields CASSPGVMNTEAFF.

The genes are TRBV7-2 and TRBJ1-5, with 8 bases matching TRBD1. Germline V gene sequence: CDR1 SGHTA, CDR2 FQGNSA. The length of the CDR3 is 14 residues. Germline trimming cut 5 bases from V and 7 bases from J; bases unmatched to any gene: 7. The CDR3 DNA is TGTGCCAGCAGCACTCGGACAGGGACGCAGCCCCAGCATTTT. The encoded protein is CASSTRTGTQPQHF.

The chain uses TRBV6-4 and TRBJ2-5; 11 bases agree with TRBD2. In germline, CDR1 is MRHNA, CDR2 SNTAGT. J lost 4 bases, V lost 0 bases, and 1 base had no gene match. The CDR3 consists of 15 residues. As DNA, the CDR3 is TGTGCCAGCAGTGACTCTAGCGGGGGGGCAGAGACCCAGTACTTC. Translating gives CASSDSSGGAETQYF.

V and J are TRBV27 and TRBJ2-7, with TRBD1 identical over 7 bases. Germline loops: CDR1 MNHEY, CDR2 SMNVEV (reference sequence). J was trimmed by 0 bases and V by 5 bases; bases with no gene match: 4. The CDR3 is 14 amino acids. CDR3 loop: CASSKQGYSYEQYF. The CDR3 DNA is TGTGCCAGCAGTAAACAGGGGTACTCCTACGAGCAGTACTTC.

This rearrangement joins TRBV15 to TRBJ2-5; D might be TRBD2 (6 bases). Per germline, CDR1 LNHNV and CDR2 YYDKDF (reference sequence). V dropped 0 bases and J dropped 3 bases, with 14 bases sitting between them. The CDR3 sequence is 16 residues long. The CDR3 sequence: CATSRDPPTSKETQYF. The CDR3 DNA reads as TGTGCCACCAGCAGAGATCCCCCGACTAGTAAAGAGACCCAGTACTTC.

The J gene is TRBJ2-1, the V gene TRBV7-9, with 9 bases lining up with TRBD2. J gave up 2 bases and V 5 bases, and 10 bases lay outside the gene matches. Germline V gene data show CDR1 as SEHNR and CDR2 as FQNEAQ (reference sequence). There are 17 residues in the CDR3. For the CDR3, the DNA is TGTGCCAGCAGCCCCCATCCTCTAGCGGGACCCTACAATGAGCAGTTCTTC. Its translation: CASSPHPLAGPYNEQFF.

V gene TRBV5-4 combines with J gene TRBJ2-3, with D perhaps TRBD2 (7 bases). This CDR3 region has 14 residues. The germline gives CDR1 SGHNT, CDR2 YYREEE (reference sequence). Trimming left V 2 bases short and J 4 bases short, with 11 bases between. The CDR3 region is CASSFGGRSDTQYF. The DNA of the CDR3 is TGTGCCAGCAGCTTCGGGGGGCGCTCAGATACGCAGTATTTT. Full variable domain (outside the CDR3, taken from reference TRBV5-4 and TRBJ2-3): ETGVTQSPTHLIKTRGQQVTLRCSSQSGHNTVSWYQQALGQGPQFIFQYYREEENGRGNFPPRFSGLQFPNYSSELNVNALELDDSALYLCASSFGGRSDTQYFGPGTRLTVL.

There are a few counts of this clone. The V gene is TRBV18, the J gene TRBJ2-7; 7 nucleotides agree with TRBD1. The V and J ends lost 5 bases and 0 bases, in that order; junction bases with no gene match: 7. The CDR3 has 15 amino acids. Germline V gene sequence: CDR1 KGHSH, CDR2 LQKENI. CDR3 residues: CASSSGQTSSYEQYF. DNA for the CDR3: TGTGCCAGCTCATCGGGACAGACGAGCTCCTACGAGCAGTACTTC. The complete variable domain, with remaining parts taken from reference TRBV18 and TRBJ2-7, reads NAGVMQNPRHLVRRRGQEARLRCSPMKGHSHVYWYRQLPEEGLKFMVYLQKENIIDESGMPKERFSAEFPKEGPSILRIQQVVRGDSAAYFCASSSGQTSSYEQYFGPGTRLTVT.

The chain carries TRBV12-5 and TRBJ2-1; D gene uncertain. This CDR3 spans 13 amino acids. The germline CDR1 and CDR2 sequences are LGHNT and FRNRAP. Trimming removed 5 bases at V and 0 bases at J, with 5 bases between. The CDR3 reads CASGPSSYNEQFF. The CDR3 DNA is TGTGCTAGTGGTCCGAGCTCCTACAATGAGCAGTTCTTC.

This clone was detected only a few times. The chain carries TRBV28 and TRBJ1-2; 10 bases map to TRBD1. The germline V gene encodes CDR1 MDHEN and CDR2 SYDVKM. This CDR3 contains 16 residues. V was clipped by 2 bases and J by 7 bases; unmatched bases: 10. The CDR3, as DNA: TGTGCCAGCAGTTTAGGGTCTCGACAGGGGGCAGGTGGCTACACCTTC. This translates into CASSLGSRQGAGGYTF.

The chain links TRBV7-3 to TRBJ2-5; TRBD1 matches at 10 bases. The CDR3 consists of 13 residues. Unmatched junction bases numbered 3, after V lost 3 bases and J lost 8 bases. Per germline, CDR1 SGHTA and CDR2 FQGTGA. The CDR3 bases are TGTGCCAGCAGCTTCGGGACAGGGGAAACCCAGTACTTC. Translating gives CASSFGTGETQYF. The full variable domain, its missing parts supplied by reference TRBV7-3 and TRBJ2-5, is GAGVSQTPSNKVTEKGKYVELRCDPISGHTALYWYRQSLGQGPEFLIYFQGTGAADDSGLPNDRFFAVRPEGSVSTLKIQRTERGDSAVYLCASSFGTGETQYFGPGTRLLVL.

The rearrangement links TRBV28 to TRBJ2-2, with 13 nucleotides matching TRBD2. V gave up 0 bases and J gave up 6 bases; unmatched junction bases: 4. This CDR3 contains 17 residues. Germline lookup yields CDR1 MDHEN and CDR2 SYDVKM. CDR3 sequence (DNA): TGTGCCAGCAGTTTATGGGAACTAGCGGGAGGGCCCGGGGAGCTGTTTTTT. Residues: CASSLWELAGGPGELFF. Full variable domain (remainder filled in from reference TRBV28 and TRBJ2-2): DVKVTQSSRYLVKRTGEKVFLECVQDMDHENMFWYRQDPGLGLRLIYFSYDVKMKEKGDIPEGYSVSREKKERFSLILESASTNQTSMYLCASSLWELAGGPGELFFGEGSRLTVL.

The J gene is TRBJ2-7, the V gene TRBV4-1; a weak D match, TRBD1 (6 bases). Germline-derived CDR1 and CDR2 are MGHRA and YSYEKL. Trimming left V 4 bases short and J 3 bases short, with 13 bases between. There are 14 residues in the CDR3. CDR3 sequence (DNA): TGCGCCAGCAGCCCCGGCCAGGGGTTCTACGAGCAGTACTTC. Translated, it gives CASSPGQGFYEQYF.

The chain combines TRBV18 with TRBJ1-4; D is perhaps TRBD1 (6 bases). Germline CDR1 is KGHSH and CDR2 is LQKENI. The CDR3 length is 17 residues. The V end lost 3 bases, the J end lost 0 bases, and 14 bases lay between the germline ends. The CDR3 sequence is CASSPDSSASTNEKLFF. CDR3 DNA sequence: TGTGCCAGCTCACCGGACAGTTCCGCATCAACTAATGAAAAACTGTTTTTT.

The rearrangement uses TRBV5-6 and TRBJ2-5; 9 bases match TRBD1. The closer fit of TRBJ2-7 to the DNA end suggests the J call may be wrong. CDR1 and CDR2 (germline): SGHDT, YYEEEE. The length of the CDR3 is 15 residues. CDR3 coding DNA: TGTGCCAGCAGCTTCCGGACAGGGGTCCTCTACGAGCAGTACTTC. It is translated as CASSFRTGVLYEQYF.

The chain joins TRBV15 to TRBJ1-2; no reliable D call. This CDR3 has 17 amino acids. Trimming removed 0 bases from V and 5 bases from J, with 19 bases in between. Germline CDR1 LNHNV, CDR2 YYDKDF (reference sequence). CDR3 in amino acids: CATSRDNIERLTYGYTF. CDR3 DNA: TGTGCCACCAGCAGAGATAATATTGAGCGCCTTACGTATGGCTACACCTTC. Variable domain in full (rest from reference TRBV15 and TRBJ1-2): DAMVIQNPRYQVTQFGKPVTLSCSQTLNHNVMYWYQQKSSQAPKLLFHYYDKDFNNEADTPDNFQSRRPNTSFCFLDIRSPGLGDTAMYLCATSRDNIERLTYGYTFGSGTRLTVV.

V usage is TRBV5-6 and J usage is TRBJ1-4, with D possibly TRBD1 on 5 matching bases. Per germline, CDR1 SGHDT and CDR2 YYEEEE. CDR3 length equals 15 residues. Trimming stripped 0 bases from V and 7 bases from J, with 13 bases between. For the CDR3, the DNA is TGTGCCAGCAGCTTGGCCCGGGGGTTCGGTGAAAAACTGTTTTTT. It is translated as CASSLARGFGEKLFF.

V gene TRBV19 combines with J gene TRBJ1-1, with unresolved D. V dropped 2 bases and J dropped 1 base, with 11 bases sitting between them. From germline, CDR1 is LNHDA and CDR2 SQIVND (reference sequence). This CDR3 region has 15 residues. CDR3: CASSISSAGNTEAFF. The CDR3 DNA sequence: TGTGCCAGTAGTATAAGCTCGGCAGGGAACACTGAAGCTTTCTTT.

The chain recombines TRBV5-1 with TRBJ2-7; the D gene is possibly TRBD2 (6 bases). V was cut by 7 bases and J by 3 bases, with 11 bases left in between. The CDR3 sequence is 12 residues long. In germline, CDR1 is SGHRS, CDR2 YFSETQ. CDR3: CASGRDFYEQYF. Here the CDR3 DNA reads TGCGCCAGCGGAAGGGACTTCTACGAGCAGTACTTC.

V usage is TRBV6-1 and J usage is TRBJ2-5, with a weak D call TRBD1 (5 bases). The J call may be wrong; the DNA end is better matched by TRBJ2-7. Looked up from germline, CDR1 is MNHNS and CDR2 is SASEGT. CDR3 length: 14 amino acids. The CDR3 nucleotides read TGTGCCAGTGAGGACAAGGCTATCTCCTACGAGCAGTACTTC. This codes for CASEDKAISYEQYF.

This chain uses TRBV6-5 with TRBJ2-7, with TRBD2 identical over 11 bases. Per the germline V gene, CDR1 is MNHEY and CDR2 is SVGAGI. The V segment lost 0 bases and the J segment 2 bases; nucleotides outside the gene matches: 3. The length of the CDR3 is 16 residues. CDR3 bases: TGTGCCAGCAGTTACTCGATAGCGGGGGGGACCTACGAGCAGTACTTC. It encodes CASSYSIAGGTYEQYF.

The J gene is TRBJ2-1, the V gene TRBV5-8; D might be TRBD2 (5 bases). Germline V lookup: CDR1 SGHTS, CDR2 YDEGEE. V was pared by 7 bases and J by 0 bases, with 14 bases between. The CDR3 runs 15 residues. CDR3 in amino acids: CASWAGKSSYNEQFF. The CDR3 DNA follows: TGTGCCAGCTGGGCGGGCAAGAGCTCCTACAATGAGCAGTTCTTC.

The gene calls are TRBV2 and TRBJ1-5, with 8 bases that match TRBD1. The J segment lost 6 bases and the V segment lost 7 bases, leaving 11 bases of the junction unmatched. The CDR3 length is 15 residues. The germline CDR1 and CDR2 sequences are SNHLY and FYNNEI. The DNA of the CDR3 is TGTGCCAGCAACCTAGAGCAGACAGGGGTTCAGCCCCAGCATTTT. It specifies CASNLEQTGVQPQHF.

The rearrangement links TRBV2 to TRBJ1-5; TRBD1 matches 7 bases. Germline CDR1 SNHLY, CDR2 FYNNEI. This CDR3 contains 14 residues. The ends lost 7 bases at V and 2 bases at J; junction bases unmatched: 5. The CDR3 loop is CASNPDRGNQPQHF. CDR3 bases: TGTGCCAGCAATCCCGACAGGGGCAATCAGCCCCAGCATTTT.